The 9 T cell receptor beta chains presented below share a single source sample, sequenced in a study of early T cells in non-severe SARS-CoV-2 infection (dated by TCRdb to about 2021). Libraries were built with 5' RACE. Instrument on record: NextSeq 500. TCRdb passed the public sequencing reads through fastp at Q25 and MiXCR, retaining productive beta sequences. Every entry covers one CDR3 protein and lists the most common genes and DNA from its rows. The sample table shows 65,000 to 85,000 distinct CDR3 sequences, and roughly 13% are seen once. Jointly, the top ten make up about 5.2% of the sample. The material sequenced was whole blood. These receptors originate from an adult who was a healthcare worker with PCR-confirmed SARS-CoV-2 infection or an uninfected control (not recorded which).

The gene calls are TRBV5-4 and TRBJ2-7; 7 bases fit TRBD1. Germline V gene lookup returns CDR1 SGHNT and CDR2 YYREEE (reference sequence). The ends lost 6 bases at V and 6 bases at J; junction bases unmatched: 12. This CDR3 region has 14 residues. The CDR3 is CASTLGGRAGEQYF. CDR3 in DNA: TGTGCCAGCACCCTAGGGGGCAGGGCGGGCGAGCAGTACTTC. The variable domain in full, completed from reference TRBV5-4 and TRBJ2-7, reads ETGVTQSPTHLIKTRGQQVTLRCSSQSGHNTVSWYQQALGQGPQFIFQYYREEENGRGNFPPRFSGLQFPNYSSELNVNALELDDSALYLCASTLGGRAGEQYFGPGTRLTVT.

Ten or more counts support this clonotype. The chain has TRBV3-1 and TRBJ1-2, with unresolved D. Trimming removed 2 bases at V and 0 bases at J, with 13 bases between. This CDR3 region has 16 residues. CDR1 is LGHDT, CDR2 YNNKEL, per germline (reference sequence). The CDR3 coding sequence is TGTGCCAGCAGCCAATATTCCGGGAACACTAACTATGGCTACACCTTC. This encodes CASSQYSGNTNYGYTF. Variable domain in full (rest from reference TRBV3-1 and TRBJ1-2): DTAVSQTPKYLVTQMGNDKSIKCEQNLGHDTMYWYKQDSKKFLKIMFSYNNKELIINETVPNRFSPKSPDKAHLNLHINSLELGDSAVYFCASSQYSGNTNYGYTFGSGTRLTVV.

On this clonotype: A single base separates this from a much larger clone, so it may be a read error. The rearrangement uses TRBV6-1 and TRBJ2-7; the match to TRBD2 covers 8 bases. V shed 0 bases and J 2 bases; nucleotides not matched to a gene: 0. CDR1 is MNHNS and CDR2 is SASEGT in the germline V gene. This CDR3 is built from 14 residues. The CDR3 nucleotides read TGTGCCAGCAGTGAAGCCGGGGGGGCCTACGAGCAGTACTTC. As protein: CASSEAGGAYEQYF.

This clonotype has ten or more counts. This chain joins TRBV19 and TRBJ1-4; D perhaps matches TRBD1 (5 bases). Per the germline V gene, CDR1 is LNHDA and CDR2 is SQIVND (reference sequence). This CDR3 comprises 13 residues. Trimming stripped 10 bases from V and 0 bases from J, with 9 bases between. The CDR3 DNA sequence: TGTGCCACAACGGGGGCAACTAATGAAAAACTGTTTTTT. Translating it yields CATTGATNEKLFF.

This clonotype is medium-sized (0.01 to 0.1%) within its sample. V gene TRBV29-1 combines with J gene TRBJ2-7, with 12 bases lining up with TRBD2. Germline V gene sequence: CDR1 SQVTM, CDR2 ANQGSEA. V dropped 1 base and J dropped 1; count of bases not matched to a gene: 5. The CDR3 runs to 16 residues. The CDR3: CSVEGGLAGGSYEQYF. In DNA, the CDR3 is TGCAGCGTTGAAGGCGGGCTAGCGGGAGGGTCCTACGAGCAGTACTTC.

There are many counts of this clonotype. The chain joins TRBV7-6 to TRBJ2-7, with TRBD2 matching over 10 bases. After removal of 1 base from V and 3 bases from J, the junction contained 12 bases not matched to a gene. Per germline, CDR1 SGHVS and CDR2 FNYEAQ. The CDR3 is made up of 18 amino acids. The CDR3 DNA reads as TGTGCCAGCAGCTTAGTGCGGACTAGCGGTGCTCAAGACTACGAGCAGTACTTC. Translating gives CASSLVRTSGAQDYEQYF. The entire variable domain, with the rest obtained from reference TRBV7-6 and TRBJ2-7, is as follows: GAGVSQSPRYKVTKRGQDVALRCDPISGHVSLYWYRQALGQGPEFLTYFNYEAQQDKSGLPNDRFSAERPEGSISTLTIQRTEQRDSAMYRCASSLVRTSGAQDYEQYFGPGTRLTVT.

The J gene is TRBJ1-1, the V gene TRBV7-7; D not certain. Trimming removed 5 bases at V and 4 bases at J, with 11 bases between. Germline CDR1 reads SSHAT; CDR2 reads FNYEAQ (reference sequence). The CDR3 is 13 amino acids. In DNA, the CDR3 is TGTGCCAGCAGCGCCTTCGCAGGCACTGAAGCTTTCTTT. It specifies CASSAFAGTEAFF.

This clonotype came up a few times. One end of the junction fails to match germline, which may point to a read error. The chain recombines TRBV24-1 with TRBJ2-4; D is unresolved. The CDR3 extends over 13 amino acids. Germline V CDR1 and CDR2: KGHDR, SFDVKD. The CDR3 loop is CATSDKVRGRSHF. CDR3 DNA: TGTGCCACCAGTGATAAAGTTCGTGGCAGAAGCCACTTC.

In its sample, this clonotype was seen a few times. The gene calls are TRBV30 and TRBJ1-6; D gene ambiguous. CDR3 size: 13 residues. V was cut by 5 bases and J by 7 bases, with 12 bases left in between. Germline CDR1 reads GTSNPN; CDR2 reads SVGIG (reference sequence). The CDR3 nucleotides are TGTGCCTGGGTGCGGGAGGAGAATTCACCCCTCCACTTT. It translates to CAWVREENSPLHF.